This T cell receptor (beta chain) is drawn from a study of T-cell memory formation after mild COVID-19. The overall study: TCR clusters showed largely donor specificity.

This clonotype has a single count. No antigen is known for it. TCRdb redid the calling of the 5' RACE reads with MiXCR, one entry per CDR3 protein. Of about 360,000 distinct CDR3 sequences detected, about an eighth appear once; the ten largest clones hold about 22%. Study conclusions and caveats: CD4+ contracting clones lay mainly in CM and EM, CD8+ ones in EMRA. Balance between CD4 and CD8 was seen in clones contracting day 15 to 85, and a CD4+ lean was seen in later expanders.

This CDR3 is 14 amino acids long. The J segment lost 6 bases and the V segment lost 1 base, leaving 4 bases of the junction unmatched. CDR1 and CDR2 (germline): SGHTA, FQGNSA. This TCR derives from a man younger than 35 who had mild COVID-19 (a few samples of this study predate the infection). Cell type and time point are not known. Material: PBMCs or a T cell subset sorted from them (not recorded which). V gene TRBV7-2 combines with J gene TRBJ1-2, with 8 nucleotides matching TRBD1. The CDR3 DNA reads as TGTGCCAGCAGCTTAGATTCAGGGGGCGATGGCTACACCTTC. Its translation: CASSLDSGGDGYTF.